The rows below give T cell receptor beta chains drawn from one sample of a study of T cell responses to AZD1222 COVID-19 vaccine. Sequencing was performed with immunoSEQ multiplex PCR; in TCRdb, only in-frame clones are kept and a portion is missing. The sample lists roughly 70,000 clones, more than 80% seen once, with more than 2% in the top ten. The sequencing used peripheral blood, collected on day 0 of AZD1222 vaccination. Receptor source: an adult in good health. Each CDR3 is given with its conserved first and last residue. The D gene is left open where the match is weak. Only some rows state a clone size, as once, few, many or a class for expanded clones.

j_call clone_size v_call d_call cdr3_nt cdr3_aa
TRBJ1-5 - TRBV24-1 - TGTGCCACCAGTGTTACAGGGTTTCAGCCCCAGCATTTT CATSVTGFQPQHF
TRBJ2-3 - TRBV19 - TGTGCCAGTAGGCAGGGGGATACGCAGTATTTT CASRQGDTQYF
TRBJ2-2 - TRBV5-1 TRBD1 TGCGCCTCCAAGAGGGCAGGGGGCTTCGGGGAGCTGTTTTTT CASKRAGGFGELFF
TRBJ1-4 - TRBV27 - TGTGCCAGCAGTTTATATTCAACTAATGAAAAACTGTTTTTT CASSLYSTNEKLFF
TRBJ1-3 - TRBV3-1/TRBV3-2 - TGTGCCAGCAGCCAAGTTTATGTCGGGCCGGGAAACACCATATATTTT CASSQVYVGPGNTIYF
TRBJ1-3 - TRBV11-2 - TGTGCCAGCAGCTACCGGGACCCCCACACCATATATTTT CASSYRDPHTIYF
TRBJ2-6 - TRBV5-1 - TGCGCCAGCAGCTTGGCACCGCCCTCTGGGGCCAACGTCCTGACTTTC CASSLAPPSGANVLTF
TRBJ2-7 - TRBV5-1 - TGCGCCAGCAGCGTCCCCGAACGGGAGCCAAACGACTACGAGCAGTACTTC CASSVPEREPNDYEQYF
TRBJ2-7 - TRBV7-9 TRBD1 TGTGCCAGCAGCTTGTCTTCGGGACAGGGCTTGTACGAGCAGTACTTC CASSLSSGQGLYEQYF
TRBJ2-7 - TRBV29-1 - TGCAGCGTTGAACTGGAGGAGGCCTACGAGCAGTACTTC CSVELEEAYEQYF
TRBJ2-7 - TRBV11-2 - TGTGCCAGCAGCTTTTATATGACAGATACCTACGAGCAGTACTTC CASSFYMTDTYEQYF
TRBJ2-2 once TRBV18 - TGTGCCAGCTCACAGGGGACTTCGAACACCGGGGAGCTGTTTTTT CASSQGTSNTGELFF
TRBJ2-1 - TRBV19 TRBD2 TGTGCCAGTAGTATGCGGGGGGGAAGCTCCTACAATGAGCAGTTCTTC CASSMRGGSSYNEQFF